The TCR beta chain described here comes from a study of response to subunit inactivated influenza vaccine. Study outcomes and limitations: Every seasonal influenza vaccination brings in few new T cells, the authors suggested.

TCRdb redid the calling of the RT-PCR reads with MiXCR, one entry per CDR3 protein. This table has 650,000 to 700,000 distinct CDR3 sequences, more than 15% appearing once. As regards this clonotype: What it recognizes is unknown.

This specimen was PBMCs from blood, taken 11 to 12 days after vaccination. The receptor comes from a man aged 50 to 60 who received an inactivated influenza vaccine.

Written as DNA, the CDR3 is TGTGCCAGCAGCCCCAGACTAGCGGGATCCGATACAGATACGCAGTATTTT. Protein product: CASSPRLAGSDTDTQYF. The chain has TRBV7-9 and TRBJ2-3, with 11 bases identical to TRBD2. Germline-derived CDR1 and CDR2 are SEHNR and FQNEAQ (reference sequence). J gave up 3 bases and V 5 bases, and 10 bases lay outside the gene matches. The CDR3 contains 17 residues.